These 18 T cell receptor beta chains came from one sample sequenced in a study of T cell responses to AZD1222 COVID-19 vaccine (dated by TCRdb to about 2021). The protocol used for the library was the immunoSEQ multiplex PCR assay. In TCRdb, the immuneACCESS table is reduced to in-frame sequences with V and J assigned. These tables do not hold every clone; where another copy was compared, an unresolved V gene accounts for under half, and the others remain unexplained. The sample table holds 100,000 to 150,000 clones, of which about 89% were seen once. The ten most abundant clones make up approximately 12% of the sample. The label giving this sample's time point can be read as: baseline before first vaccination. The treatment or condition label for this specimen denotes: meningococcal conjugate vaccine given as trial control. This sample comprised peripheral blood, obtained on day 0 of MenACWY control vaccination. The receptors originated from an adult in good health.

The chain recombines TRBV6-5 with TRBJ1-2; D remains unclear. The V end was cut by 2 bases, the J end by 5 bases, with 12 bases between. The germline gives CDR1 MNHEY, CDR2 SVGAGI. The CDR3 loop spans 14 amino acids. The CDR3, as DNA: TGTGCCAGCAGTTACGAGCCTGAATATTATGGCTACACCTTC. Protein: CASSYEPEYYGYTF.

The J gene is TRBJ1-1, the V gene TRBV7-9, with D possibly being TRBD1 (6 bases). The CDR3 extends over 15 amino acids. Germline-derived CDR1 and CDR2 are SEHNR and FQNEAQ (reference sequence). Trimming stripped 5 bases from V and 3 bases from J, with 16 bases between. DNA of the CDR3: TGTGCCAGCAGCCCCCACCTTGACAGGTACACTGAAGCTTTCTTT. It is translated as CASSPHLDRYTEAFF.

J is TRBJ2-5 and V is TRBV5-5; D assignment may be TRBD1 or TRBD2 (5 bases each). The CDR3 extends over 18 amino acids. Germline V gene sequence: CDR1 SGHKS, CDR2 YYEKEE (reference sequence). V lost 1 base, J lost 5 bases, and 24 bases lay in between. The CDR3 DNA sequence: TGTGCCAGCAGCTTGTCCCGCGTAGGGACCGGAGGTCTGGAGACCCAGTACTTC. As protein: CASSLSRVGTGGLETQYF.

The chain recombines TRBV7-8 with TRBJ1-6; D not certain. Between the trimmed V and J ends, which lost 5 bases and 3 bases, there was a span of 5 bases. The CDR3 runs to 13 residues. The germline V gene has CDR1 SGHVS and CDR2 FQNEAQ. In DNA, the CDR3 is TGTGCCAGCAGCGGGGACTATAATTCACCCCTCCACTTT. This translates into CASSGDYNSPLHF.

The rearrangement uses TRBV6-5 and TRBJ2-5; D is perhaps TRBD2 (6 bases). CDR3 length: 14 residues. Germline CDR1 MNHEY, CDR2 SVGAGI. V lost 5 bases to trimming and J lost 5 bases, with 15 bases between them. CDR3 protein: CASSPLGGWETQYF. CDR3 in DNA: TGTGCCAGCAGTCCTCTGGGGGGATGGGAGACCCAGTACTTC.

The chain carries TRBV4-3 and TRBJ1-1; D gene uncertain. V was pared by 1 base and J by 1 base, with 10 bases between. The CDR3 runs 15 residues. The germline gives CDR1 LGHNA, CDR2 YSLEER. In DNA form, the CDR3 reads TGCGCCAGCAGCCAAGTAGGACTACCGAACACTGAAGCTTTCTTT. Protein: CASSQVGLPNTEAFF.

This clone has a single count. V and J are TRBV5-6 and TRBJ1-6; D unresolved. Germline lookup yields CDR1 SGHDT and CDR2 YYEEEE. V lost 2 bases and J lost 0, with 9 bases in between. The length of the CDR3 is 16 residues. The CDR3 here is CASSFYRSSYNSPLHF. CDR3 DNA sequence: TGTGCCAGCAGCTTCTATAGAAGCTCCTATAATTCACCCCTCCACTTT.

This rearrangement joins TRBV27 to TRBJ2-1; 9 nucleotides match TRBD2. Unmatched junction bases numbered 2, after V lost 2 bases and J lost 3 bases. The CDR3 runs to 15 residues. The germline gives CDR1 MNHEY, CDR2 SMNVEV (reference sequence). The CDR3: CASSLAGGDYNEQFF. The CDR3 region has the DNA TGTGCCAGCAGTTTAGCGGGAGGGGACTACAATGAGCAGTTCTTC.

The J gene is TRBJ2-7, the V gene TRBV5-6, with 7 nucleotides matching TRBD2. V lost 4 bases, J lost 6 bases, and 16 bases stayed unmatched. Germline loops: CDR1 SGHDT, CDR2 YYEEEE. The CDR3 has 16 amino acids. The CDR3 spells CASSPLLLAGEVEQYF. CDR3 DNA sequence: TGTGCCAGCAGCCCTCTCCTCCTTGCGGGAGAGGTCGAGCAGTACTTC.

The chain links TRBV11-2 to TRBJ1-1; no clear D. V was shortened by 1 base and J by 4 bases, with 13 bases between the two germline ends. CDR3 length: 15 residues. The V gene's germline CDR1 is SGHAT and CDR2 FQNNGV. The CDR3 sequence: CASSLVGRMGTEAFF. The CDR3 DNA follows: TGTGCCAGCAGCTTAGTGGGCAGAATGGGCACTGAAGCTTTCTTT.

V gene TRBV5-6 combines with J gene TRBJ2-3; TRBD2 agrees at 13 bases. The V and J ends lost 4 bases and 6 bases, in that order; junction bases with no gene match: 8. Per germline, CDR1 SGHDT and CDR2 YYEEEE. The CDR3 is 16 amino acids. The CDR3 sequence: CASSPGGLAGVDTQYF. The CDR3 DNA reads as TGTGCCAGCAGCCCAGGTGGACTAGCGGGAGTGGATACGCAGTATTTT.

The CDR3 reads CASSLKLTSGSPHEQFF. CDR3 nucleotide sequence: TGTGCCAGCAGCCTGAAACTAACTAGCGGGAGTCCCCATGAGCAGTTCTTC. The chain is built from TRBV7-2 and TRBJ2-1; 11 nucleotides line up with TRBD2. CDR1 is SGHTA, CDR2 FQGNSA, per germline. J gave up 8 bases and V 5 bases, and 14 bases lay outside the gene matches. This CDR3 region has 17 residues.

The chain uses TRBV7-9 and TRBJ2-7, with no clear D. V lost 3 bases and J lost 5, with 11 bases in between. Germline CDR1 is SEHNR and CDR2 is FQNEAQ (reference sequence). The CDR3 spans 13 residues. CDR3 nucleotides: TGTGCCAGCAGCTTTTCGGAGCGAAACGAGCAGTACTTC. Its translation is CASSFSERNEQYF. The variable domain in full, completed from reference TRBV7-9 and TRBJ2-7, reads DTGVSQNPRHKITKRGQNVTFRCDPISEHNRLYWYRQTLGQGPEFLTYFQNEAQLEKSRLLSDRFSAERPKGSFSTLEIQRTEQGDSAMYLCASSFSERNEQYFGPGTRLTVT.

This clone was seen just once. The J gene is TRBJ2-1, the V gene TRBV18, with TRBD2 matching 10 bases. The CDR3 length is 17 residues. Trimming at V came to 3 bases and at J to 6 bases, leaving 11 bases not matched to a gene. The germline V gene encodes CDR1 KGHSH and CDR2 LQKENI. CDR3: CASSPTGGSGRGNEQFF. DNA of the CDR3: TGTGCCAGCTCACCCACCGGGGGAAGCGGGAGGGGCAATGAGCAGTTCTTC.

The chain employs TRBV11-3 and TRBJ2-7, with 11 nucleotides matching TRBD1. Germline V gene data show CDR1 as SGHNT and CDR2 as YENEEA. This CDR3 comprises 16 residues. V lost 3 bases, J lost 5 bases, and 9 bases stayed unmatched. In DNA form, the CDR3 reads TGTGCCAGCAGCTTGGACCCCGGACAGGGGGCCCACGAGCAGTACTTC. It yields the protein CASSLDPGQGAHEQYF.

This clone has only one observation. The sample carries other DNA sequences with the same CDR3. The chain employs TRBV11-3 and TRBJ2-2; 11 nucleotides align to TRBD1. Germline V gene lookup returns CDR1 SGHNT and CDR2 YENEEA. Trimming removed 3 bases from V and 6 bases from J; junction bases left unmatched: 0. The CDR3 runs to 14 residues. Here the CDR3 reads CASSLGQGAGELFF. The CDR3 region has the DNA TGTGCCAGCAGCTTGGGACAGGGGGCCGGGGAGCTGTTTTTT.

This sequence joins TRBV10-1 and TRBJ1-1, with 8 positions matching TRBD1. Germline V gene data show CDR1 as WNHNN and CDR2 as SYGVQD (reference sequence). The CDR3 is made up of 12 amino acids. The V and J ends lost 5 bases and 11 bases, in that order; junction bases with no gene match: 7. The CDR3 here is CASSKDRVRAFF. The CDR3 bases are TGCGCCAGCAGTAAGGACAGGGTACGGGCTTTCTTT.

The genes are TRBV5-1 and TRBJ1-1; 9 nucleotides line up with TRBD1. The CDR3 is made up of 14 amino acids. Germline lookup yields CDR1 SGHRS and CDR2 YFSETQ. The J segment lost 3 bases and the V segment lost 4 bases, leaving 4 bases of the junction unmatched. As DNA, the CDR3 is TGCGCCAGCAGCAATACAGGGGGCCACACTGAAGCTTTCTTT. It codes for CASSNTGGHTEAFF.